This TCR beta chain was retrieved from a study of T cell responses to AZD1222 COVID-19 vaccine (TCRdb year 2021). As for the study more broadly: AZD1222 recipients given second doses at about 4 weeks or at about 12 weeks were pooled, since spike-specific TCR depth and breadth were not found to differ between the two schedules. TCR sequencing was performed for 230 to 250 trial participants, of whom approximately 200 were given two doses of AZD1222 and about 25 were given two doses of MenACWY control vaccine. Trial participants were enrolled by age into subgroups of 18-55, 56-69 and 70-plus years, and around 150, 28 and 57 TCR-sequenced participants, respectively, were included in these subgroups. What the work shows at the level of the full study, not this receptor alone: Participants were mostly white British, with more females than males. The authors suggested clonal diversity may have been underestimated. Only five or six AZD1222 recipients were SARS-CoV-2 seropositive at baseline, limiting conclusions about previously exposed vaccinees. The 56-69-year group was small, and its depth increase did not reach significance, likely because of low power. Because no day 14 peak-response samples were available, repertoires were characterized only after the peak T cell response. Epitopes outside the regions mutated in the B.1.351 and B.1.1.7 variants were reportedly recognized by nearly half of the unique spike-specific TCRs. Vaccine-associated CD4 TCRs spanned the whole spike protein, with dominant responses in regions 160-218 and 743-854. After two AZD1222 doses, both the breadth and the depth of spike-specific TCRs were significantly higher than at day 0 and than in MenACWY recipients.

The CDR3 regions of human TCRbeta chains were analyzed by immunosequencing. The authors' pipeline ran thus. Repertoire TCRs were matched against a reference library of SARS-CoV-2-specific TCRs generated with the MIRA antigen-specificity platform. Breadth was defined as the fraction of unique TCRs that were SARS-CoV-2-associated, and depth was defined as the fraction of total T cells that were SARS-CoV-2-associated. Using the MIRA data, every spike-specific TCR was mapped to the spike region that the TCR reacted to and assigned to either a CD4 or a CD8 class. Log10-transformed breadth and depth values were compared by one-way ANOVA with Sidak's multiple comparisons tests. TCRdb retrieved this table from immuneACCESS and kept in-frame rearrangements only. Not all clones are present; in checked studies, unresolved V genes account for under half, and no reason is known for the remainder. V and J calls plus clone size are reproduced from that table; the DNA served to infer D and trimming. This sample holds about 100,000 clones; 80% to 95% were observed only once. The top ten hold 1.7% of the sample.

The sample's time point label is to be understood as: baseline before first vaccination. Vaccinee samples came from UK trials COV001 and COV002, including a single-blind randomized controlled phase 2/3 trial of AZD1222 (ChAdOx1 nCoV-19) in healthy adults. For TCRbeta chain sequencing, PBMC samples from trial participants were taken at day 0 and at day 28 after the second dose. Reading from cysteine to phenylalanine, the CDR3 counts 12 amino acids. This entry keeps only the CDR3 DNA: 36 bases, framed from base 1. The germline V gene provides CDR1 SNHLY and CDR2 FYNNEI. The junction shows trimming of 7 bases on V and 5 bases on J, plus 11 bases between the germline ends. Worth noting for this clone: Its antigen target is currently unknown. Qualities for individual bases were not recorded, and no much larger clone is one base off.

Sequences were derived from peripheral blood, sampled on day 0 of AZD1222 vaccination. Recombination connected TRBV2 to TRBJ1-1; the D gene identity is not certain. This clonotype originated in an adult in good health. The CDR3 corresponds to CASKAEGTEAFF. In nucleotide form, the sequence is TGTGCCAGCAAAGCGGAAGGGACTGAAGCTTTCTTT.